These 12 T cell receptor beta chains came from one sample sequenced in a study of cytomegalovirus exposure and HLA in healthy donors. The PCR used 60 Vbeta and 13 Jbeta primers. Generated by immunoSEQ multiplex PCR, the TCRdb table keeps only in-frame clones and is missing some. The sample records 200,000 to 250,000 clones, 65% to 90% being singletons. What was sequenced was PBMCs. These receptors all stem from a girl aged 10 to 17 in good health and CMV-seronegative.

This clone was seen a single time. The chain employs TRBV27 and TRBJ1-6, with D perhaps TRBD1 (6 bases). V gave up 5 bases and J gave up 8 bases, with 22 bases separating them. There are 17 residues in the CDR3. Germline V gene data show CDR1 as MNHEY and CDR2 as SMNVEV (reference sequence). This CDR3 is CASSLEKNRVIHSPLHF. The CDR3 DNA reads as TGTGCCAGCAGTCTAGAAAAAAACAGGGTAATACATTCACCCCTCCACTTT.

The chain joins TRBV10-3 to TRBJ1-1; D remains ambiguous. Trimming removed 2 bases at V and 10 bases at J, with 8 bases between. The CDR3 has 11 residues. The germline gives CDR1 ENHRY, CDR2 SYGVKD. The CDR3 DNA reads TGTGCCATCAGTGAGACATATGCAGCTTTCTTT. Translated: CAISETYAAFF.

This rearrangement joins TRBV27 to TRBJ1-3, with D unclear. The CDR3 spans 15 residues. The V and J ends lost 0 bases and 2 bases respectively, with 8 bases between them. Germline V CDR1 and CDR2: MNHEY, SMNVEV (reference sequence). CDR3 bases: TGTGCCAGCAGTTTATCGAATGGGCCTGGAAACACCATATATTTT. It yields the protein CASSLSNGPGNTIYF.

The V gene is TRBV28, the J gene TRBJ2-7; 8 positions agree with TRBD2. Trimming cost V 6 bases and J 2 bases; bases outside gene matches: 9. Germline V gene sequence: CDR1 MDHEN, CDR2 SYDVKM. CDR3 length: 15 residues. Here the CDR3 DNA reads TGTGCCAGCAGCCAATCGGATAGCGGGACCTACGAGCAGTACTTC. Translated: CASSQSDSGTYEQYF.

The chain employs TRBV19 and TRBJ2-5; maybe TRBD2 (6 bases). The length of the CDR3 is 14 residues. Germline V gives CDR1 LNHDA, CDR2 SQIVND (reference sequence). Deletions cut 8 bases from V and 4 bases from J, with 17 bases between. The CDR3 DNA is TGTGCCAGTGGCTGGACACTGGGGGGAGAGACCCAGTACTTC. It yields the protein CASGWTLGGETQYF.

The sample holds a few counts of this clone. CDR3 bases: TGTGCCAGCAGTTTGCAGGGGAGCTATGGCTACACCTTC. It translates to CASSLQGSYGYTF. V is TRBV28 and J is TRBJ1-2; D is perhaps TRBD1 (6 bases). Germline lookup yields CDR1 MDHEN and CDR2 SYDVKM. This CDR3 region has 13 residues. The V end lost 3 bases, the J end lost 4 bases, and 9 bases lay between the germline ends.

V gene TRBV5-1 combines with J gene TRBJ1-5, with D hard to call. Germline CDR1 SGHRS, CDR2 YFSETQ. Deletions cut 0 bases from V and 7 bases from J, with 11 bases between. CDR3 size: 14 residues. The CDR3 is CASSLDFAGQPQHF. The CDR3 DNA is TGCGCCAGCAGCTTGGATTTTGCCGGGCAGCCCCAGCATTTT.

The CDR3 here is CASSYSSGGGETQYF. The CDR3 bases are TGTGCCAGCAGTTACTCTAGCGGGGGGGGTGAGACCCAGTACTTC. The chain recombines TRBV6-6 with TRBJ2-5; 11 bases fit TRBD2. This CDR3 region has 15 residues. The germline CDR1 and CDR2 sequences are MNHNY and SVGAGI (reference sequence). J was trimmed by 5 bases and V by 0 bases; bases with no gene match: 2.

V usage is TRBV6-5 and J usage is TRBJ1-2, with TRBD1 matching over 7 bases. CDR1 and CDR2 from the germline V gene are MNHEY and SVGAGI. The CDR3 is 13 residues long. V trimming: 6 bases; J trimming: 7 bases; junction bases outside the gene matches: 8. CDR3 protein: CASRLTGESGYTF. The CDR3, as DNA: TGTGCCAGCAGGCTAACAGGGGAGAGTGGCTACACCTTC.

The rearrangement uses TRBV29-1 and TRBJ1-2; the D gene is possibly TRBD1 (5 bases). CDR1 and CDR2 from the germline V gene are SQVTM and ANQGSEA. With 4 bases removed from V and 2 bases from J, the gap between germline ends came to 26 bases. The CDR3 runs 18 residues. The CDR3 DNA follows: TGCAGCGTTGTGGGCCGGCCCTCGGGGGATGGGGCGAACTATGGCTACACCTTC. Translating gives CSVVGRPSGDGANYGYTF.

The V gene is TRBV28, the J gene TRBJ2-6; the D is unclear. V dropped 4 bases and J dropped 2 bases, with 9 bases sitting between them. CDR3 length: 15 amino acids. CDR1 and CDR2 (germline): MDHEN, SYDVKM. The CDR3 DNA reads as TGTGCCAGCAGTTCCCCACTGGCTGGGGCCAACGTCCTGACTTTC. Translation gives CASSSPLAGANVLTF.

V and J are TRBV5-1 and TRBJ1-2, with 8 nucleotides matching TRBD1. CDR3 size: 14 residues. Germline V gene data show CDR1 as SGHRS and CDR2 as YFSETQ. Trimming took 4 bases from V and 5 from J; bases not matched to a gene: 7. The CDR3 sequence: CASSADRASYGYTF. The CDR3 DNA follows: TGCGCCAGCAGCGCGGACAGGGCCTCATATGGCTACACCTTC.